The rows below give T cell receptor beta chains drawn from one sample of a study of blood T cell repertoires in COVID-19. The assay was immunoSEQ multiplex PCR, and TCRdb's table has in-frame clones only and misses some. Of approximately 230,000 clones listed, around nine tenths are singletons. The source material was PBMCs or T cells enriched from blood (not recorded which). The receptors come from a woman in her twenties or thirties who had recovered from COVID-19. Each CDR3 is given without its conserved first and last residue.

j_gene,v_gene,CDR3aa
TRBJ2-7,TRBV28,ASSFAEGVYEQY
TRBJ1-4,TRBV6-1,ASSEVWMGLANEKLF
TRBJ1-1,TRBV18,ASSPSSGTEAF
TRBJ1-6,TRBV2,ASSPVGGTTPLH
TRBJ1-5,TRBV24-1,ATSDRGNQPQH
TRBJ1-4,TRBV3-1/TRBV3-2,ASSLNTGTGGEKLF
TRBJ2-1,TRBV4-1,ASSQHGGEAYNEQF
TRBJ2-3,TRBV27,ASSFFLAADTQY
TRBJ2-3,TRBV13,ASLLGSTDTQY
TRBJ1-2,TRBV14,ASSPVGGHGYT
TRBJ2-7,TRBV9,ASSVSAGNSYEQY
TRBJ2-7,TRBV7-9,ATVAGGRYEQY
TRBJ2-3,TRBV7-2,ASSPRGDTQY
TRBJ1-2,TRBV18,ASSPGPNYGYT
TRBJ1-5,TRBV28,ASSAGTGVLH
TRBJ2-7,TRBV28,ASNLSGQGWGKRGEQY
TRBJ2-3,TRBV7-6,ASSSGQYTDTQY
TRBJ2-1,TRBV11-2,ASSSLRSDEQF
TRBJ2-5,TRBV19,ASSIGLGGETQY
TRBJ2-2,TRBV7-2,ASSFNRGTGELF
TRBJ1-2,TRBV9,ASSVAVTGDGYT
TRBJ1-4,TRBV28,ASSFAGGEKLF
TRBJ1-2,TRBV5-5,ASSLKGQGERGYT
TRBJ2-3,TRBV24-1,ASSGTSGGDDTQY
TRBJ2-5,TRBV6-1,ASSELAGGGGKTQY
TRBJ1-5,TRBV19,ASSIDWTGRSNQPQH
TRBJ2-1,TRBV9,ASSTVRGEQF
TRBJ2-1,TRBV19,ASSIDGQARGQF
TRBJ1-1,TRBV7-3,ASSLLGQGNTEAF
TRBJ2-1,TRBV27,ASRTSGDNNEQF
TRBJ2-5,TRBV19,ASRRGSQETQY
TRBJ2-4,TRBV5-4,ASTSEVAKNIQY
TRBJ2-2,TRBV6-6,ASSIPGLAGAGELF
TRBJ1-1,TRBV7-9,ASNTGGVTEAF
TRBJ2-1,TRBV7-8,ASSPATGVNEQF
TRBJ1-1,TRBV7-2,ASSLEWSGSTEAF
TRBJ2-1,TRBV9,ASTWGGNLNNEQF
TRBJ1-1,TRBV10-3,AISDTTGRFVAF
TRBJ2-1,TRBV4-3,ASSQEGARHNEQF
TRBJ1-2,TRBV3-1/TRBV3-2,ASSQQHGGGYT
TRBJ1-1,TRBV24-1,ATSDFIGQVEAF
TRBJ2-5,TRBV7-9,ASSLGLAGGETQY
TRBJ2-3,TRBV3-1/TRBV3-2,ASSQAGRERGTDTQY
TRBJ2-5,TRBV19,ASSIDLVRQGVGETQY
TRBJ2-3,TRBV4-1,ASSQQGQGGRDTQY
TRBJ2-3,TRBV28,ASSAGTEGYRYLDTQY
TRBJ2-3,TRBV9,ASSSRLAGFTDTQY
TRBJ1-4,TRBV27,ASSLGRTMNEKLF
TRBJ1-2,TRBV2,ASSLGQGYGYT
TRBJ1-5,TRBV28,ASSWENGQPQH
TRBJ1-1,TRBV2,ASRIRGPTEAF
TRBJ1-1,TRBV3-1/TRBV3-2,ASSRNMNTEAF
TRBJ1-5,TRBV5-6,ASSHAGVDYSNQPQH
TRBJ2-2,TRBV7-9,ASSLGTSGSSGELF
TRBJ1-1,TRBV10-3,AISLQGVNTEAF
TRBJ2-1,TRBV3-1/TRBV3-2,ASSQMTSSDEQF
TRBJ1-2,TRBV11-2,ASSFGGGYT
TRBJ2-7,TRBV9,ASSVGLGGYEQY